The rows below give T cell receptor beta chains drawn from one sample of a study of immune cell composition in non-small cell lung cancer. This table comes from immunoSEQ multiplex PCR, and its TCRdb copy is limited to in-frame clones, with some not included. This sample has 9,500 to 10,000 clones, with approximately 70% found just once. The specimen was lung tumor tissue. The receptors were sampled from a human donor with non-small cell lung cancer. The CDR3 runs from the conserved cysteine through the conserved F or W. D genes are given only for firm matches. Clone size is stated in some rows and not others, as once, few, many or a class when expanded.

V gene: TRBV11-3; J gene: TRBJ2-5; D gene: NA; clone size: medium-sized; CDR3 protein: CASSLLAGSETQYF; CDR3 DNA: TGTGCCAGCAGCTTATTGGCGGGCTCCGAGACCCAGTACTTC
V gene: TRBV11-3; J gene: TRBJ2-5; D gene: NA; clone size: NA; CDR3 protein: CASSLGLRVGETQYF; CDR3 DNA: TGTGCCAGCAGCTTAGGATTAAGGGTAGGAGAGACCCAGTACTTC
V gene: TRBV18; J gene: TRBJ1-4; D gene: NA; clone size: once; CDR3 protein: CASSLGQGGKNEKLFF; CDR3 DNA: TGTGCCAGCTCTCTCGGACAAGGGGGAAAAAATGAAAAACTGTTTTTT
V gene: TRBV7-2; J gene: TRBJ1-6; D gene: NA; clone size: NA; CDR3 protein: CASSNSNNSPLHF; CDR3 DNA: TGTGCCAGCAGCAACAGTAATAATTCACCCCTCCACTTT
V gene: TRBV7-9; J gene: TRBJ1-3; D gene: NA; clone size: NA; CDR3 protein: CASSPYLRRKSGNTIYF; CDR3 DNA: TGTGCCAGCAGCCCCTACTTGCGCCGCAAGTCTGGAAACACCATATATTTT
V gene: TRBV6-6; J gene: TRBJ2-3; D gene: NA; clone size: NA; CDR3 protein: CASTAQGAGGYF; CDR3 DNA: TGTGCCAGCACAGCGCAGGGGGCGGGGGGGTATTTT
V gene: TRBV30; J gene: TRBJ1-4; D gene: TRBD1; clone size: NA; CDR3 protein: CAWGKQGIREKLFF; CDR3 DNA: TGTGCCTGGGGCAAACAGGGGATACGCGAAAAACTGTTTTTT
V gene: TRBV18; J gene: TRBJ2-1; D gene: TRBD1; clone size: NA; CDR3 protein: CASSRNKGQDNEQFF; CDR3 DNA: TGTGCCAGCTCACGAAACAAAGGACAGGACAATGAGCAGTTCTTC
V gene: TRBV18; J gene: TRBJ1-4; D gene: NA; clone size: NA; CDR3 protein: CASSLDRNEKLFF; CDR3 DNA: TGTGCCAGCTCACTTGACAGGAATGAAAAACTGTTTTTT
V gene: TRBV9; J gene: TRBJ1-1; D gene: NA; clone size: NA; CDR3 protein: CASSPQTGNTEAFF; CDR3 DNA: TGTGCCAGCAGCCCACAAACGGGGAACACTGAAGCTTTCTTT
V gene: TRBV5-4; J gene: TRBJ1-6; D gene: TRBD1; clone size: once; CDR3 protein: CASRTGTGGSYNSPLHF; CDR3 DNA: TGTGCCAGCAGAACCGGGACAGGGGGCTCCTATAATTCACCCCTCCACTTT
V gene: TRBV18; J gene: TRBJ1-1; D gene: NA; clone size: NA; CDR3 protein: CASSPPGMNTEAFF; CDR3 DNA: TGTGCCAGCTCACCACCGGGGATGAACACTGAAGCTTTCTTT
V gene: TRBV6-5; J gene: TRBJ1-2; D gene: TRBD1; clone size: medium-sized; CDR3 protein: CASSLRDSVGGYTF; CDR3 DNA: TGTGCCAGCAGCCTGAGGGACAGCGTGGGCGGCTACACCTTC
V gene: TRBV11-1; J gene: TRBJ2-1; D gene: NA; clone size: NA; CDR3 protein: CASSQDSRELVSYNEQFF; CDR3 DNA: TGTGCCAGCAGCCAGGACAGCCGGGAGTTAGTCTCCTACAATGAGCAGTTCTTC
V gene: TRBV7-7; J gene: TRBJ2-5; D gene: NA; clone size: NA; CDR3 protein: CASSPRDSETATQYF; CDR3 DNA: TGTGCCAGCAGCCCCAGGGACTCCGAGACGGCGACCCAGTACTTC
V gene: TRBV6-1; J gene: TRBJ1-6; D gene: TRBD1; clone size: NA; CDR3 protein: CASSGTGTYNSPLHF; CDR3 DNA: TGTGCCAGCAGTGGGACAGGGACCTATAATTCACCCCTCCACTTT
V gene: TRBV6-6; J gene: TRBJ1-6; D gene: NA; clone size: NA; CDR3 protein: CASRRQEINSPLHF; CDR3 DNA: TGTGCCAGCAGGAGACAAGAGATTAATTCACCCCTCCACTTT
V gene: TRBV10-3; J gene: TRBJ1-3; D gene: NA; clone size: few; CDR3 protein: CALRPNSGNTIYF; CDR3 DNA: TGTGCCTTGCGTCCGAACTCTGGAAACACCATATATTTT
V gene: TRBV7-9; J gene: TRBJ2-7; D gene: NA; clone size: NA; CDR3 protein: CASSQAPGYEQYF; CDR3 DNA: TGCGCCAGCAGCCAAGCCCCGGGCTACGAGCAGTACTTC
V gene: TRBV2; J gene: TRBJ2-5; D gene: TRBD2; clone size: few; CDR3 protein: CASSAIAGLEETQYF; CDR3 DNA: TGTGCCAGCAGTGCAATAGCGGGTTTGGAAGAGACCCAGTACTTC
V gene: TRBV28; J gene: TRBJ2-3; D gene: TRBD2; clone size: NA; CDR3 protein: CASIPGLAGGTDTQYF; CDR3 DNA: TGTGCCAGCATTCCGGGACTAGCGGGAGGCACAGATACGCAGTATTTT
V gene: TRBV11-3; J gene: TRBJ2-7; D gene: TRBD1; clone size: NA; CDR3 protein: CASSSDRGAYEQYF; CDR3 DNA: TGTGCCAGCAGCTCGGACAGGGGCGCCTACGAGCAGTACTTC
V gene: TRBV5-1; J gene: TRBJ2-1; D gene: TRBD2; clone size: NA; CDR3 protein: CASSPGTTPGNEQFF; CDR3 DNA: TGCGCCAGCAGCCCCGGGACTACTCCGGGGAATGAGCAGTTCTTC
V gene: TRBV7-3; J gene: TRBJ2-7; D gene: NA; clone size: NA; CDR3 protein: CASSLKGRYSYEQYF; CDR3 DNA: TGTGCCAGCAGCTTAAAGGGCCGATACAGCTACGAGCAGTACTTC
V gene: TRBV6-6; J gene: TRBJ1-2; D gene: NA; clone size: few; CDR3 protein: CASSYWDDYGYTF; CDR3 DNA: TGTGCCAGCAGTTACTGGGACGACTATGGCTACACCTTC
V gene: TRBV11-3; J gene: TRBJ1-2; D gene: NA; clone size: NA; CDR3 protein: CASSLAPRAGITITGYTF; CDR3 DNA: TGTGCCAGCAGCTTAGCTCCCAGGGCAGGGATAACCATAACCGGCTACACCTTC
V gene: TRBV7-7; J gene: TRBJ2-5; D gene: TRBD2; clone size: NA; CDR3 protein: CASSRDLAGAETQYF; CDR3 DNA: TGTGCTAGCAGCAGGGACTTAGCGGGGGCGGAGACCCAGTACTTC
V gene: TRBV5-4; J gene: TRBJ1-1; D gene: NA; clone size: NA; CDR3 protein: CASSLGGDAAEAFF; CDR3 DNA: TGTGCCAGCAGCTTGGGAGGGGATGCTGCTGAAGCTTTCTTT
V gene: TRBV5-1; J gene: TRBJ1-6; D gene: NA; clone size: NA; CDR3 protein: CASSLGAQGLLLHF; CDR3 DNA: TGCGCCAGCAGCTTGGGGGCGCAGGGTCTACTCCTCCACTTT
V gene: TRBV4-2; J gene: TRBJ1-1; D gene: NA; clone size: NA; CDR3 protein: CASSLGLQNTEAFF; CDR3 DNA: TGTGCCAGCAGCTTAGGACTCCAGAACACTGAAGCTTTCTTT
V gene: TRBV11-2; J gene: TRBJ2-5; D gene: NA; clone size: NA; CDR3 protein: CASSLRQGLVNYWETQYF; CDR3 DNA: TGTGCCAGCAGCTTAAGACAGGGACTCGTTAACTATTGGGAGACCCAGTACTTC
V gene: TRBV6-1; J gene: TRBJ1-2; D gene: TRBD1; clone size: NA; CDR3 protein: CASSADRTGYGYTF; CDR3 DNA: TGTGCCAGCAGTGCGGACAGGACCGGCTATGGCTACACCTTC
V gene: TRBV19; J gene: TRBJ2-7; D gene: NA; clone size: NA; CDR3 protein: CASSRYPQGSYEQYF; CDR3 DNA: TGTGCCAGTAGTAGATACCCGCAGGGCTCCTACGAGCAGTACTTC
V gene: TRBV9; J gene: TRBJ1-3; D gene: NA; clone size: NA; CDR3 protein: CASSVSEARAGNTIYF; CDR3 DNA: TGTGCCAGCAGCGTCAGTGAGGCGCGGGCTGGAAACACCATATATTTT
V gene: TRBV11-3; J gene: TRBJ2-2; D gene: TRBD1; clone size: NA; CDR3 protein: CASSTGQGGTGELFF; CDR3 DNA: TGTGCCAGCAGCACGGGACAGGGGGGCACCGGGGAGCTGTTTTTT
V gene: TRBV7-2; J gene: TRBJ2-5; D gene: TRBD1; clone size: few; CDR3 protein: CASSLTGGETQYF; CDR3 DNA: TGTGCCAGCAGCTTAACAGGGGGAGAGACCCAGTACTTC
V gene: TRBV7-2; J gene: TRBJ2-7; D gene: TRBD2; clone size: NA; CDR3 protein: CASSPSSGGAYYEQYF; CDR3 DNA: TGTGCCAGCAGCCCAAGCAGCGGGGGGGCCTATTACGAGCAGTACTTC
V gene: TRBV7-8; J gene: TRBJ2-1; D gene: NA; clone size: few; CDR3 protein: CASSLALRGNEQFF; CDR3 DNA: TGTGCCAGCAGCTTAGCGCTCAGGGGCAATGAGCAGTTCTTC
V gene: TRBV4-3; J gene: TRBJ2-1; D gene: TRBD1; clone size: NA; CDR3 protein: CASSQARQGANNEQFF; CDR3 DNA: TGCGCCAGCAGCCAAGCGAGGCAGGGGGCGAACAATGAGCAGTTCTTC
V gene: TRBV28; J gene: TRBJ2-7; D gene: NA; clone size: NA; CDR3 protein: CASSSPRGEQYF; CDR3 DNA: TGTGCCAGCAGTTCTCCCCGGGGCGAGCAGTACTTC
V gene: TRBV5-1; J gene: TRBJ2-7; D gene: NA; clone size: NA; CDR3 protein: CASSLVGGGYEQYF; CDR3 DNA: TGCGCCAGCAGCTTGGTCGGCGGCGGCTACGAGCAGTACTTC
V gene: TRBV6-5; J gene: TRBJ2-7; D gene: NA; clone size: NA; CDR3 protein: CASRRGTAVEQYF; CDR3 DNA: TGTGCCAGTAGACGCGGGACAGCCGTTGAGCAGTACTTC
V gene: TRBV2; J gene: TRBJ1-3; D gene: NA; clone size: NA; CDR3 protein: CASSASGNTIYF; CDR3 DNA: TGTGCCAGCAGTGCTTCTGGAAACACCATATATTTT
V gene: TRBV19; J gene: TRBJ2-3; D gene: NA; clone size: NA; CDR3 protein: CASSIQGPTDTQYF; CDR3 DNA: TGTGCCAGTAGTATACAAGGGCCCACAGATACGCAGTATTTT
V gene: TRBV7-2; J gene: TRBJ2-7; D gene: NA; clone size: NA; CDR3 protein: CASSLDSVAYEQYF; CDR3 DNA: TGTGCCAGCAGCTTAGACTCCGTAGCATACGAGCAGTACTTC
V gene: TRBV6-1; J gene: TRBJ1-5; D gene: NA; clone size: NA; CDR3 protein: CASSEGRINQPQHF; CDR3 DNA: TGTGCCAGCAGTGAAGGACGGATCAATCAGCCCCAGCATTTT